A selection of T cell receptor beta chains follows, all from one sample in a study of regulatory T cells in long-lasting Graves disease. From the multiplex PCR reads, TCRdb called clonotypes with MiXCR, one entry per CDR3 protein. The sample includes roughly 440,000 distinct CDR3 sequences, 15% to 20% of them seen just once. These data were likewise used in another study, on T cells in Graves' hyperthyroidism and ophthalmopathy.

Specimen: peripheral blood mononuclear cells (PBMCs), collected at new diagnosis, from a patient treated with antithyroid drugs. The receptor source for this set is a young woman with Graves disease. Both conserved end residues are part of each CDR3. Fields, in order: J gene, D gene, V gene, clone size, CDR3 DNA, CDR3 protein. A D gene is named only where the DNA matches it firmly. Some rows mark clone size as missing; the rest say once, few, many or name a class of expanded clone.

>TRBJ2-1|NA|TRBV19|NA
TGTGCCAGTAGTATAGGCAGGTTGAGCTCCTACAATGAGCAGTTCTTC
CASSIGRLSSYNEQFF
>TRBJ2-5|TRBD2|TRBV13|few
TGTGCCAGCAGCTTAGGCCTTCCTAGCGGGAGGAAAGAGACCCAGTACTTC
CASSLGLPSGRKETQYF
>TRBJ1-4|TRBD1|TRBV7-9|NA
TGTGCCAGCAGCTTCGAACAGGGGCATAATGAAAAACTGTTTTTT
CASSFEQGHNEKLFF
>TRBJ2-2|NA|TRBV27|NA
TGTGCCAGCAGTACCCGAGTGGGTTTCGGGGAGCTGTTTTTT
CASSTRVGFGELFF
>TRBJ1-2|TRBD1|TRBV2|many
TGTGCCAGCAGTGAGGTGACAGGGTTTGGCTACACCTTC
CASSEVTGFGYTF
>TRBJ2-1|TRBD2|TRBV5-6|few
TGTGCCAGCAGCCCCTGGACTAGCGGGGCATCCTTTTACAATGAGCAGTTCTTC
CASSPWTSGASFYNEQFF
>TRBJ2-1|NA|TRBV6-1|NA
TGTGCCAGCGGCAACCCCCTGGCTGAGCAGTTCTTC
CASGNPLAEQFF
>TRBJ1-3|NA|TRBV9|few
TGTGCCAGCAGCGTAGGAACAGACCGCTCTGGAAACACCATATATTTT
CASSVGTDRSGNTIYF
>TRBJ2-1|NA|TRBV14|few
TGTGCCAGCAGCCAGGGGGTCCCGACTAGTTCGAGCTCCTACAATGAGCAGTTCTTC
CASSQGVPTSSSSYNEQFF
>TRBJ2-2|NA|TRBV30|many
TGTGCCTGGGATTCCGGGACAACGAACACCGGGGAGCTGTTTTTT
CAWDSGTTNTGELFF
>TRBJ2-5|TRBD2|TRBV12-3/TRBV12-4|many
TGTGCCAGCAGTTTTAGCGGGAGCGGGGGGTACCAAGAGACCCAGTACTTC
CASSFSGSGGYQETQYF
>TRBJ1-4|TRBD1|TRBV28|many
TGTGCCAGCAGTCCCCGACAGGGGTTTAATGAAAAACTGTTTTTT
CASSPRQGFNEKLFF
>TRBJ2-2|TRBD2|TRBV7-9|NA
TGTGCCAGCAGCGCACGACTCGCTAGCGGGAGGGCCAACACCGGGGAGCTGTTTTTT
CASSARLASGRANTGELFF
>TRBJ2-7|NA|TRBV7-9|few
TGTGCCAGCAGCTCCCGGGACCACGAAACCTACGAGCAGTACTTC
CASSSRDHETYEQYF
>TRBJ1-1|NA|TRBV6-1|many
TGTGCCAGCAGTGAAGATCTGGATCCGAACACTGAAGCTTTCTTT
CASSEDLDPNTEAFF
>TRBJ1-1|NA|TRBV2|many
TGTGCCAGCAGTACAACAGGGACCCCTGAAGCTTTCTTT
CASSTTGTPEAFF
>TRBJ2-7|NA|TRBV29-1|many
TGCAGCGTTGGCCGGGACAACTCCTACGAGCAGTACTTC
CSVGRDNSYEQYF
>TRBJ2-1|TRBD2|TRBV19|NA
TGTGCCAGTAGTATAGAGGTAGGACTAGCGGTCAGCTCCTACAATGAGCAGTTCTTC
CASSIEVGLAVSSYNEQFF
>TRBJ1-2|NA|TRBV6-1|NA
TGTGCCAGCAGCCGGTCGTTTAACTATGGCTACACCTTC
CASSRSFNYGYTF
>TRBJ2-7|TRBD1|TRBV6-2/TRBV6-3|many
TGTGCCAGCAGCCCTACCGTGACAGGGACCTACGAGCAGTACTTC
CASSPTVTGTYEQYF
>TRBJ2-3|TRBD2|TRBV20-1|NA
TGCAGCCCCGGGACTAGCGGGATTATCTCGGGTCTCACAGATACGCAGTATTTT
CSPGTSGIISGLTDTQYF
>TRBJ1-6|TRBD1|TRBV6-2/TRBV6-3|few
TGTGCCAGCAGTTCCCCGACAGGGGCTAATTCACCCCTCCACTTT
CASSSPTGANSPLHF
>TRBJ2-7|TRBD2|TRBV20-1|few
TGCAGTGCTAGAGGGGCTAGCGGGAGGGCCTACGAGCAGTACTTC
CSARGASGRAYEQYF
>TRBJ2-1|TRBD2|TRBV7-9|NA
TGTGCCAGCAGCTTAGCGCTGCGGGAGCTCAATGAGCAGTTCTTC
CASSLALRELNEQFF
>TRBJ2-3|NA|TRBV13|many
TGTGCCAGCAGCCACAGGTCTGGCACAGATACGCAGTATTTT
CASSHRSGTDTQYF
>TRBJ1-1|TRBD1|TRBV20-1|few
TGCAGTGCTAGTTGGGGACAGGCAAAAGCCGGCACTGAAGCTTTCTTT
CSASWGQAKAGTEAFF
>TRBJ2-2|NA|TRBV6-2/TRBV6-3|NA
TGTGCCAGCTTCGACGCTCTCACCGGGGAGCTGTTTTTT
CASFDALTGELFF
>TRBJ2-1|NA|TRBV12-3/TRBV12-4|NA
TGTGCCAGCAGCTTTTTCCAGGAGTACAATGAGCAGTTCTTC
CASSFFQEYNEQFF
>TRBJ2-7|TRBD1|TRBV4-1|NA
TGCGCCAGCAGCCAACCCCGGGACAGCTCCTACGAGCAGTACTTC
CASSQPRDSSYEQYF
>TRBJ2-3|NA|TRBV6-2/TRBV6-3|many
TGTGCCAGCAGTTACCACCGCTGGGATAGGCAGGATACGCAGTATTTT
CASSYHRWDRQDTQYF
>TRBJ1-2|NA|TRBV3-1|NA
TGTGCCAGCAGCCAACGCGTCACCGCGACGGGCTATGGCTACACCTTC
CASSQRVTATGYGYTF
>TRBJ1-1|NA|TRBV18|many
TGTGCCAGCTCACAGGGCACTGAAGCTTTCTTT
CASSQGTEAFF
>TRBJ2-7|NA|TRBV7-9|NA
TGTGCCAGCACTACGGAGGTGGGTCCGGGAGAGCAGTACTTC
CASTTEVGPGEQYF
>TRBJ1-2|NA|TRBV20-1|few
TGCAGTGCCCGCCCCGGGGATATTGGCTACACCTTC
CSARPGDIGYTF
>TRBJ1-2|TRBD1|TRBV28|few
TGTGCCAGCAATCCGGGACAGGACTATGGCTACACCTTC
CASNPGQDYGYTF
>TRBJ2-1|NA|TRBV15|few
TGTGCCACCAGCAGGGCACCCCGGGGCCCCGGGGATGAGCAGTTCTTC
CATSRAPRGPGDEQFF
>TRBJ1-5|TRBD1|TRBV5-5|few
TGTGCCAGCAGCTTGGCCAGGGGGTATAGCAATCAGCCCCAGCATTTT
CASSLARGYSNQPQHF
>TRBJ1-2|NA|TRBV7-2|few
TGTGCCAGCAGCTTAGTTCGGGGGAACTCCTATGGCTACACCTTC
CASSLVRGNSYGYTF
>TRBJ2-1|NA|TRBV6-4|NA
TGTGCCAGCAGTGAGGGGCGCAGGAGCTCCTACAATGAGCAGTTCTTC
CASSEGRRSSYNEQFF
>TRBJ2-2|NA|TRBV5-4|NA
TGTGCCAGCAGCTCGCCCGGGGTTACTCGTTCCGGGGAGCTGTTTTTT
CASSSPGVTRSGELFF
>TRBJ1-4|TRBD1|TRBV6-1|many
TGTGCCACCCGGACAGGTGAAAAACTGTTTTTT
CATRTGEKLFF
>TRBJ1-2|TRBD1|TRBV30|many
TGTGCCTGGAGTGCCGGGACAGGGAATGGCTACACCTTC
CAWSAGTGNGYTF